These 21 T cell receptor beta chains were all obtained from the same sample, sequenced in a study of cytomegalovirus exposure and HLA in healthy donors. With 60 Vbeta and 13 Jbeta primers, the PCR was carried out. Generated by immunoSEQ multiplex PCR, the TCRdb table keeps only in-frame clones and is missing some. The table shows about 120,000 clones, with around 80% occurring only once. Sequencing used PBMCs. These receptors were taken from a woman between 18 and 29 years old in good health and CMV-seronegative.

The chain recombines TRBV7-2 with TRBJ1-1; D not certain. The CDR3 sequence is 13 residues long. Trimming took 3 bases from V and 2 from J, leaving 7 bases between them. The germline CDR1 and CDR2 sequences are SGHTA and FQGNSA. The CDR3 DNA sequence: TGTGCCAGCAGCTTCAGTCGTAACACTGAAGCTTTCTTT. Amino acid sequence: CASSFSRNTEAFF.

The rearrangement uses TRBV10-3 and TRBJ1-5; D uncertain. Germline values: CDR1 ENHRY, CDR2 SYGVKD. V lost 0 bases and J 5 bases, leaving 8 bases between the germline ends. There are 14 residues in the CDR3. The chain's CDR3 is CAISESARDQPQHF. The CDR3 bases are TGTGCCATCAGTGAGTCGGCGCGGGATCAGCCCCAGCATTTT.

This clone is a singleton in its sample. The V call is TRBV18, the J call TRBJ1-1; 7 bases align to TRBD1. CDR1 and CDR2 (germline): KGHSH, LQKENI. The junction had 8 bases not matched to a gene; V was cut back by 3 bases and J by 4 bases. The CDR3 length is 15 residues. CDR3 protein: CASSPQTGQGTEAFF. As DNA, the CDR3 is TGTGCCAGCTCACCTCAGACAGGGCAGGGCACTGAAGCTTTCTTT.

CDR3 region: CASSQGFRQVSNEKLFF. DNA of the CDR3: TGCGCCAGCAGCCAAGGGTTCCGACAGGTCTCTAATGAAAAACTGTTTTTT. V gene TRBV4-1 combines with J gene TRBJ1-4; D might be TRBD1 (6 bases). This CDR3 spans 17 amino acids. V was clipped by 1 base and J by 3 bases, with 15 bases between them. Germline V gene data show CDR1 as MGHRA and CDR2 as YSYEKL.

Notes on this clone: Germline and junction disagree at one end, which may indicate a read error. The CDR3 nucleotides read TGTGCCAGCAGTCAGCCGGGACAGGATGCAACTATAGGATTT. This sequence encodes CASSQPGQDATIGF. The chain combines TRBV6-1 with TRBJ1-4; TRBD1 agrees at 8 bases. Germline CDR1 reads MNHNS; CDR2 reads SASEGT. The CDR3 consists of 14 residues.

This chain connects TRBV7-6 to TRBJ1-6; D is perhaps TRBD1 (6 bases). Trimming took 2 bases from V and 16 from J, leaving 24 bases between them. Germline V lookup: CDR1 SGHVS, CDR2 FNYEAQ. The CDR3 covers 16 residues. CDR3 DNA: TGTGCCAGCAGCTTATCTACAGGGCCCGGTTGGAGAGAACTCCACTTT. Its protein is CASSLSTGPGWRELHF.

The V and J genes are TRBV4-1 and TRBJ1-1; D is undetermined. Per germline, CDR1 MGHRA and CDR2 YSYEKL. This CDR3 is 14 amino acids long. The V and J ends lost 1 base and 4 bases respectively, with 10 bases between them. This chain's CDR3 is CASSQVGEGTEAFF. In DNA, the CDR3 is TGCGCCAGCAGCCAAGTTGGGGAGGGCACTGAAGCTTTCTTT.

The J gene is TRBJ2-5, the V gene TRBV27; 7 bases align to TRBD2. The CDR3 spans 12 residues. In germline, CDR1 is MNHEY, CDR2 SMNVEV (reference sequence). Germline trimming cut 8 bases from V and 5 bases from J; bases unmatched to any gene: 5. The CDR3 nucleotides are TGTGCCAGCCGGGGCGGGGGTGAGACCCAGTACTTC. Its translation is CASRGGGETQYF.

The chain is built from TRBV5-1 and TRBJ2-3; weak D call: TRBD1 (6 bases). Germline lookup yields CDR1 SGHRS and CDR2 YFSETQ. With 0 bases removed from V and 1 base from J, the gap between germline ends came to 12 bases. The CDR3 has 16 amino acids. Here the CDR3 DNA reads TGCGCCAGCAGCTTGGATGGGGCAGGGGGCACAGATACGCAGTATTTT. Amino acid sequence: CASSLDGAGGTDTQYF.

This clone came up once. The genes are TRBV6-5 and TRBJ1-5; unclear D gene. The CDR3 loop spans 13 amino acids. Germline V CDR1 and CDR2: MNHEY, SVGAGI. V lost 2 bases, J lost 9 bases, and 11 bases lay in between. The CDR3 here is CASSYGGLGPQHF. The DNA for the CDR3 is TGTGCCAGCAGTTACGGCGGGTTAGGGCCCCAGCATTTT.

On this clone: A read error may account for a junction end that differs from germline. The CDR3 DNA reads TGTGCCAGCAGCACACAGGGGGCTGGGGCCAACGGCCTGACTTTC. It encodes CASSTQGAGANGLTF. The chain couples TRBV9 to TRBJ2-6; 9 bases line up with TRBD1. The CDR3 totals 15 residues. Germline V CDR1 and CDR2: SGDLS, YYNGEE.

About this clone: Distinct nucleotide sequences in the sample also encode this CDR3. The chain uses TRBV25-1 and TRBJ1-1, with 9 bases matching TRBD1. CDR1 is MGHDK, CDR2 SYGVNS, per germline. The ends lost 1 base at V and 1 base at J; junction bases unmatched: 4. The CDR3 is 16 residues long. CDR3 residues: CASSEFGQGRNTEAFF. CDR3 DNA: TGTGCCAGCAGTGAATTTGGACAGGGGCGGAACACTGAAGCTTTCTTT.

The rearrangement links TRBV10-3 to TRBJ1-6; 9 bases align to TRBD1. This CDR3 spans 13 amino acids. From germline, CDR1 is ENHRY and CDR2 SYGVKD. V shed 10 bases, J shed 6 bases, and the junction held 4 bases outside the gene matches. CDR3 coding DNA: TGTGCCACCGGACAGGGGATTAATTCACCCCTCCACTTT. Its protein is CATGQGINSPLHF.

The sample holds a few counts of this clone. The rearrangement links TRBV30 to TRBJ2-1; no clear D. With 5 bases removed from V and 6 bases from J, the gap between germline ends came to 11 bases. Germline loops: CDR1 GTSNPN, CDR2 SVGIG (reference sequence). The CDR3 loop spans 12 amino acids. CDR3 nucleotide sequence: TGTGCCTGGGCGTACGCCCTCAATGAGCAGTTCTTC. Translation: CAWAYALNEQFF.

The V call is TRBV19, the J call TRBJ2-7, with D uncertain. The CDR3 contains 14 residues. The V and J ends lost 3 bases and 5 bases respectively, with 14 bases between them. CDR1 is LNHDA, CDR2 SQIVND, per germline (reference sequence). The CDR3: CASSIRGFDDEQYF. In DNA form, the CDR3 reads TGTGCCAGTAGTATCAGAGGTTTCGACGACGAGCAGTACTTC. Supplemented by reference TRBV19 and TRBJ2-7, the full variable domain reads DGGITQSPKYLFRKEGQNVTLSCEQNLNHDAMYWYRQDPGQGLRLIYYSQIVNDFQKGDIAEGYSVSREKKESFPLTVTSAQKNPTAFYLCASSIRGFDDEQYFGPGTRLTVT.

The gene calls are TRBV5-1 and TRBJ1-2, with 10 bases that match TRBD1. The CDR3 runs to 13 residues. Germline CDR1 SGHRS, CDR2 YFSETQ. V gave up 4 bases and J gave up 6 bases; unmatched junction bases: 3. The DNA of the CDR3 is TGCGCCAGCAGCATCGGGACAGGGGATGGCTACACCTTC. It yields the protein CASSIGTGDGYTF.

This chain links TRBV5-6 with TRBJ1-2, with 7 bases that match TRBD1. Germline CDR1 reads SGHDT; CDR2 reads YYEEEE. The junction had 9 bases not matched to a gene; V was cut back by 2 bases and J by 8 bases. The CDR3 covers 14 residues. The chain's CDR3 is CASSFYRGVSGYTF. The DNA for the CDR3 is TGTGCCAGCAGCTTCTACAGGGGAGTGAGCGGCTACACCTTC.

This chain connects TRBV6-5 to TRBJ2-1, with D unresolved. The CDR3 contains 15 residues. Germline CDR1 reads MNHEY; CDR2 reads SVGAGI. The ends were cut back, 2 bases at V and 9 bases at J, with 17 bases in the middle. The CDR3, as DNA: TGTGCCAGCAGTTACAATAGCCTAACTACGGCTGAGCAGTTCTTC. It encodes CASSYNSLTTAEQFF.

This chain links TRBV9 with TRBJ2-1; 9 positions match TRBD2. V shed 2 bases, J shed 2 bases, and the junction held 5 bases outside the gene matches. CDR1 SGDLS and CDR2 YYNGEE come from the germline V gene. The length of the CDR3 is 16 residues. This CDR3 reads CASSVAGGRAYNEQFF. CDR3 nucleotide sequence: TGTGCCAGCAGCGTCGCGGGGGGGAGGGCCTACAATGAGCAGTTCTTC. The full variable domain, completed using reference TRBV9 and TRBJ2-1, is DSGVTQTPKHLITATGQRVTLRCSPRSGDLSVYWYQQSLDQGLQFLIQYYNGEERAKGNILERFSAQQFPDLHSELNLSSLELGDSALYFCASSVAGGRAYNEQFFGPGTRLTVL.

The chain carries TRBV30 and TRBJ2-2; 7 bases map to TRBD1. After removal of 4 bases from V and 4 bases from J, the junction contained 9 bases not matched to a gene. Germline V lookup: CDR1 GTSNPN, CDR2 SVGIG (reference sequence). This CDR3 region has 15 residues. This chain's CDR3 is CAWKAKGASTGELFF. Here the CDR3 DNA reads TGTGCCTGGAAGGCTAAGGGGGCGAGCACCGGGGAGCTGTTTTTT.

This chain joins TRBV7-9 and TRBJ2-2; possibly TRBD2 for D (5 bases). The CDR3 length is 15 residues. Per the germline V gene, CDR1 is SEHNR and CDR2 is FQNEAQ (reference sequence). The ends were cut back, 5 bases at V and 4 bases at J, with 14 bases in the middle. CDR3 nucleotides: TGTGCCAGCAGCACCTCCGGGATCCCCACCGGGGAGCTGTTTTTT. It is translated as CASSTSGIPTGELFF.